The 30 T cell receptor beta chains listed next were all sequenced from one sample in a study of control samples from healthy donors and cancer patients. Produced via immunoSEQ multiplex PCR; TCRdb's table is partial and in-frame only. This sample has 85,000 to 100,000 clones, with 80% to 95% found just once. Sample: blood. The receptors originated from a man aged 18 to 29 in good health.

The chain combines TRBV30 with TRBJ1-5; unclear D gene. The CDR3 is 12 amino acids. V was trimmed by 0 bases and J by 6 bases, leaving 6 bases between them. In germline, CDR1 is GTSNPN, CDR2 SVGIG (reference sequence). CDR3 nucleotides: TGTGCCTGGAGTGTACTCGGTCAGCCCCAGCATTTT. As protein: CAWSVLGQPQHF.

The chain links TRBV24-1 to TRBJ2-7, with TRBD1 as a possible D gene (6 bases). CDR3 size: 15 residues. V was clipped by 5 bases and J by 5 bases, with 18 bases between them. Germline V gives CDR1 KGHDR, CDR2 SFDVKD. The CDR3 sequence: CATSGLQGRAHEQYF. As DNA, the CDR3 is TGTGCCACCAGTGGCTTACAGGGTCGCGCCCACGAGCAGTACTTC.

This sequence joins TRBV19 and TRBJ1-1; 11 bases fit TRBD1. In germline, CDR1 is LNHDA, CDR2 SQIVND (reference sequence). The CDR3 loop spans 18 amino acids. The V gene end was trimmed by 6 bases and the J gene end by 3 bases; junction bases not matched to a gene: 15. CDR3 bases: TGTGCCAGTAGATCACCCCCGGGACAGGGGGGCAGGGACACTGAAGCTTTCTTT. Its protein is CASRSPPGQGGRDTEAFF.

Turning to this clone: This same CDR3 is encoded by further DNA sequences in the sample. The rearrangement joins TRBV27 to TRBJ2-7; D perhaps matches TRBD2 (5 bases). This CDR3 is built from 11 residues. The germline V gene has CDR1 MNHEY and CDR2 SMNVEV (reference sequence). V dropped 6 bases and J dropped 3 bases, with 6 bases sitting between them. CDR3 sequence (DNA): TGTGCCAGCAGCCGGGGCTACGAGCAGTACTTC. Protein sequence: CASSRGYEQYF.

V gene TRBV5-1 combines with J gene TRBJ2-2; 9 nucleotides agree with TRBD2. Per germline, CDR1 SGHRS and CDR2 YFSETQ. The CDR3 contains 17 residues. After removal of 1 base from V and 4 bases from J, the junction contained 8 bases not matched to a gene. CDR3 amino acids: CASSLTLAGSSTGELFF. Written as DNA, the CDR3 is TGCGCCAGCAGCTTGACTCTAGCGGGAAGTAGCACCGGGGAGCTGTTTTTT. Using reference TRBV5-1 and TRBJ2-2 for the parts outside the CDR3, the full variable domain is KAGVTQTPRYLIKTRGQQVTLSCSPISGHRSVSWYQQTPGQGLQFLFEYFSETQRNKGNFPGRFSGRQFSNSRSEMNVSTLELGDSALYLCASSLTLAGSSTGELFFGEGSRLTVL.

The V call is TRBV5-1, the J call TRBJ1-1; D not resolved. The V end was cut by 0 bases, the J end by 0 bases, with 9 bases between. The CDR3 runs to 15 residues. Germline loops: CDR1 SGHRS, CDR2 YFSETQ. The CDR3 protein is CASSLVDAMNTEAFF. CDR3 nucleotides: TGCGCCAGCAGCTTGGTAGATGCGATGAACACTGAAGCTTTCTTT.

This chain connects TRBV2 to TRBJ2-7; D is undetermined. CDR1 is SNHLY and CDR2 is FYNNEI in the germline V gene. CDR3 length equals 13 residues. Trimming removed 3 bases from V and 2 bases from J, with 8 bases in between. This chain's CDR3 is CASSDVRTYEQYF. CDR3 coding DNA: TGTGCCAGCAGTGATGTCAGGACCTACGAGCAGTACTTC.

CDR3 amino acids: CASSLSASADSYEQYF. The CDR3 nucleotides are TGCGCCAGCAGCTTGTCCGCTAGCGCGGATTCCTACGAGCAGTACTTC. The rearrangement links TRBV5-1 to TRBJ2-7, with D perhaps matching TRBD2 (6 bases). V was pared by 1 base and J by 1 base, with 15 bases between. The CDR3 extends over 16 amino acids. The V gene's germline CDR1 is SGHRS and CDR2 YFSETQ.

This clone occurred once. This chain uses TRBV6-6 with TRBJ2-2; 12 nucleotides align to TRBD2. The CDR3 has 16 amino acids. Per the germline V gene, CDR1 is MNHNY and CDR2 is SVGAGI (reference sequence). V gave up 4 bases and J gave up 2 bases; unmatched junction bases: 2. CDR3 protein: CASSSTSGGNTGELFF. The CDR3 bases are TGTGCCAGCAGTTCGACTAGCGGGGGTAACACCGGGGAGCTGTTTTTT.

The V gene is TRBV3-1 (or the pseudogene TRBV3-2), the J gene TRBJ2-4, with TRBD2 as a possible D gene (6 bases). CDR1 and CDR2 (germline): LGHDT, YNNKEL (reference sequence). This CDR3 is 18 amino acids long. Trimming took 0 bases from V and 0 from J, leaving 15 bases between them. The CDR3 coding sequence is TGTGCCAGCAGCCAAGATCGGGCGGGACGGTTAGCCAAAAACATTCAGTACTTC. Translated: CASSQDRAGRLAKNIQYF.

The CDR3 region is CATSEVLTQPQHF. CDR3 nucleotides: TGTGCCACCAGCGAAGTCTTGACACAGCCCCAGCATTTT. The chain links TRBV15 to TRBJ1-5, with D hard to call. The CDR3 totals 13 residues. V lost 5 bases to trimming and J lost 7 bases, with 12 bases between them. Germline CDR1 reads LNHNV; CDR2 reads YYDKDF (reference sequence).

The V gene is TRBV15, the J gene TRBJ2-2; 9 bases map to TRBD1. Germline V CDR1 and CDR2: LNHNV, YYDKDF (reference sequence). The ends lost 0 bases at V and 4 bases at J; junction bases unmatched: 6. The CDR3 spans 17 residues. This CDR3 reads CATSRDRTGVTTGELFF. Here the CDR3 DNA reads TGTGCCACCAGCAGAGATCGGACAGGGGTTACCACCGGGGAGCTGTTTTTT.

The V call is TRBV19, the J call TRBJ1-5; D gene unclear. The CDR3 loop spans 13 amino acids. Germline CDR1 reads LNHDA; CDR2 reads SQIVND (reference sequence). V lost 1 base and J 4 bases, leaving 5 bases between the germline ends. Here the CDR3 DNA reads TGTGCCAGTAGTATAGCTGGTAATCAGCCCCAGCATTTT. As protein: CASSIAGNQPQHF.

The J gene is TRBJ1-5, the V gene TRBV3-1 (or the pseudogene TRBV3-2); D is possibly TRBD1 (5 bases). The V gene lost 2 bases and the J gene lost 0 bases, with 8 bases spanning the gap. Germline-derived CDR1 and CDR2 are LGHDT and YNNKEL (reference sequence). The CDR3 totals 15 residues. CDR3 nucleotides: TGTGCCAGCAGCCAAACAGGTTATAGCAATCAGCCCCAGCATTTT. It translates to CASSQTGYSNQPQHF.

The DNA for the CDR3 is TGTGCCAGCAGCGAGGGGGCTGGACAACCTGGCACTGAAGCTTTCTTT. This codes for CASSEGAGQPGTEAFF. The rearrangement joins TRBV9 to TRBJ1-1; TRBD1 matches at 7 bases. This CDR3 has 16 amino acids. The trim removed 3 bases at V and 4 bases at J, leaving 12 bases unmatched. The germline V gene has CDR1 SGDLS and CDR2 YYNGEE.

V gene TRBV4-1 combines with J gene TRBJ1-5; tentatively, D is TRBD1 (5 bases). The CDR3 consists of 16 residues. In germline, CDR1 is MGHRA, CDR2 YSYEKL. V shed 1 base and J shed 3 bases, with 13 bases lying between them. The CDR3 region is CASSQVPGGDNQPQHF. CDR3 nucleotide sequence: TGCGCCAGCAGCCAAGTTCCTGGGGGTGACAATCAGCCCCAGCATTTT.

The rearrangement joins TRBV5-1 to TRBJ2-2; TRBD2 aligns across 8 bases. Germline V gene lookup returns CDR1 SGHRS and CDR2 YFSETQ. V dropped 5 bases and J dropped 6; count of bases not matched to a gene: 21. The CDR3 is 19 amino acids. CDR3 DNA sequence: TGCGCCAGCAGTCCGGCGGGGATGGGAGGACTAGCTAGCGCCGGGGAGCTGTTTTTT. As protein: CASSPAGMGGLASAGELFF.

Comments on this clone: At one end the junction does not follow the germline gene, possibly because of a read error. The DNA for the CDR3 is TGTGCCAGCAGTCGTGGTCTCATCTACGAGCAGCACTTC. As protein: CASSRGLIYEQHF. The rearrangement links TRBV6-2 or TRBV6-3 to TRBJ2-7; D gene uncertain. The CDR3 sequence is 13 residues long. Germline V gives CDR1 MNHEY, CDR2 SVGEGT.

The chain uses TRBV30 and TRBJ1-3; perhaps TRBD1 as D (5 bases). The CDR3 runs to 16 residues. CDR1 and CDR2 (germline): GTSNPN, SVGIG (reference sequence). V shed 3 bases and J shed 3 bases, with 18 bases lying between them. CDR3 DNA: TGTGCCTGGAGCCCCGGGACGGTGACCTATGGAAACACCATATATTTT. Translation: CAWSPGTVTYGNTIYF.

Only one count was recorded for this clone. J is TRBJ1-1 and V is TRBV6-5; D not certain. Germline V CDR1 and CDR2: MNHEY, SVGAGI. CDR3 length: 13 amino acids. V was clipped by 2 bases and J by 1 base, with 5 bases between them. CDR3 region: CASSYIGNTEAFF. The CDR3 DNA reads as TGTGCCAGCAGTTACATTGGGAACACTGAAGCTTTCTTT.

J is TRBJ1-1 and V is TRBV7-9, with a weak D call TRBD1 (5 bases). Germline V gene lookup returns CDR1 SEHNR and CDR2 FQNEAQ (reference sequence). CDR3 length equals 13 residues. V was cut by 5 bases and J by 0 bases, with 7 bases left in between. The CDR3 region is CASSRQMNTEAFF. The CDR3 DNA is TGTGCCAGCAGCCGACAGATGAACACTGAAGCTTTCTTT.

Only one count was recorded for this clone. J is TRBJ1-1 and V is TRBV3-1 (or the pseudogene TRBV3-2), with a tentative D call TRBD1 (5 bases). This CDR3 is 15 amino acids long. V shed 0 bases and J shed 8 bases, with 16 bases lying between them. Germline V CDR1 and CDR2: LGHDT, YNNKEL (reference sequence). CDR3 in DNA: TGTGCCAGCAGCCAAGATCTAGGGGCCCCAGGAGAAGCTTTCTTT. Translating it yields CASSQDLGAPGEAFF.

Written as DNA, the CDR3 is TGTGCCAGCAGCGTAGCCGGGGACTATACAGATACGCAGTATTTT. Residues: CASSVAGDYTDTQYF. This chain uses TRBV9 with TRBJ2-3, with 7 bases fitting TRBD2. Germline V gene lookup returns CDR1 SGDLS and CDR2 YYNGEE. This CDR3 contains 15 residues. J was trimmed by 3 bases and V by 0 bases; bases with no gene match: 4.

This sequence joins TRBV12-5 and TRBJ2-1; 8 positions agree with TRBD2. V trimming: 5 bases; J trimming: 7 bases; junction bases outside the gene matches: 13. This CDR3 comprises 16 residues. CDR1 is LGHNT, CDR2 FRNRAP, per germline. The chain's CDR3 is CASGITGGYGWNEQFF. DNA of the CDR3: TGTGCTAGTGGTATCACGGGAGGGTATGGCTGGAATGAGCAGTTCTTC. The full variable domain, completed using reference TRBV12-5 and TRBJ2-1, is DARVTQTPRHKVTEMGQEVTMRCQPILGHNTVFWYRQTMMQGLELLAYFRNRAPLDDSGMPKDRFSAEMPDATLATLKIQPSEPRDSAVYFCASGITGGYGWNEQFFGPGTRLTVL.

J is TRBJ2-5 and V is TRBV5-5; 9 nucleotides match TRBD1. The J segment lost 4 bases and the V segment lost 4 bases, leaving 5 bases of the junction unmatched. This CDR3 region has 14 residues. Germline-derived CDR1 and CDR2 are SGHKS and YYEKEE (reference sequence). The CDR3 sequence is CASSKGQGRETQYF. CDR3 nucleotide sequence: TGTGCCAGCAGCAAAGGACAGGGGAGAGAGACCCAGTACTTC.

This rearrangement joins TRBV7-9 to TRBJ1-1; TRBD1 might be the D (6 bases). Between the trimmed V and J ends, which lost 5 bases and 4 bases, there was a span of 11 bases. This CDR3 region has 13 residues. CDR1 is SEHNR, CDR2 FQNEAQ, per germline (reference sequence). The CDR3 DNA sequence: TGTGCCAGCAGCCAACAGACAGGCACTGAAGCTTTCTTT. Translating gives CASSQQTGTEAFF.

For the CDR3, the DNA is TGCGCCAGCAGCCCCGTCGGGACTAGCGTCAACAATGAGCAGTTCTTC. Its protein is CASSPVGTSVNNEQFF. V is TRBV4-1 and J is TRBJ2-1; TRBD2 aligns across 10 bases. Trimming cost V 4 bases and J 5 bases; bases outside gene matches: 8. CDR3 length: 16 residues. Germline loops: CDR1 MGHRA, CDR2 YSYEKL.

The V and J genes are TRBV6-6 and TRBJ1-3, with TRBD1 matching over 7 bases. J lost 4 bases, V lost 7 bases, and 7 bases had no gene match. The CDR3 covers 14 residues. The germline V gene has CDR1 MNHNY and CDR2 SVGAGI (reference sequence). CDR3 DNA: TGTGCCAGCAACAGGGGCTCGGGGGGAAACACCATATATTTT. Translating gives CASNRGSGGNTIYF.

This chain links TRBV10-3 with TRBJ2-3, with D tentatively TRBD1 (6 bases). Germline assignment: CDR1 ENHRY and CDR2 SYGVKD. This CDR3 contains 14 residues. The germline V and J ends were trimmed by 1 base and 3 bases, with 8 bases remaining between them. Here the CDR3 reads CAISEYTGTDTQYF. CDR3 coding DNA: TGTGCCATCAGTGAGTACACAGGGACAGATACGCAGTATTTT.

This chain links TRBV7-2 with TRBJ1-2; TRBD1 matches at 8 bases. CDR3 length: 11 residues. Germline V gene data show CDR1 as SGHTA and CDR2 as FQGNSA. Germline trimming cut 10 bases from V and 6 bases from J; bases unmatched to any gene: 4. The chain's CDR3 is CATAGGNGYTF. The CDR3 DNA is TGTGCCACAGCAGGGGGCAATGGCTACACCTTC.